This T cell receptor beta chain was recovered during a study of OX40 agonist ivuxolimab in advanced cancers. Trimming at V came to 3 bases and at J to 3 bases, leaving 8 bases not matched to a gene. The CDR3 spans 16 residues. Germline V lookup: CDR1 KGHSH, CDR2 LQKENI. Data came from immunoSEQ multiplex PCR; TCRdb stores just in-frame clones and leaves some out. The sample includes approximately 68,000 clones, roughly nine tenths of them seen just once. This clonotype originated in an adult with an advanced solid tumor such as melanoma, head and neck, liver or kidney cancer. The rearrangement links TRBV18 to TRBJ1-5; 7 bases line up with TRBD1. The sequenced sample was CD4+ or CD8+ T cells sorted from blood, obtained in a trial of the OX40 agonist ivuxolimab. The CDR3: CASSPQGGPSNQPQHF. DNA of the CDR3: TGTGCCAGCTCACCCCAGGGGGGGCCTTCCAATCAGCCCCAGCATTTT.